These 31 T cell receptor beta chains came from one sample sequenced in a study of blood T cells in healthy people across ages (dated by TCRdb to 2014 to 2015). Receptor libraries were prepared by 5' RACE. A second PCR of roughly 6 to 12 cycles was performed with a sample-barcoded 5' primer and a J-beta primer mix. The public reads were reprocessed in TCRdb via fastp at Q25 and MiXCR, keeping in-frame beta chains. Every distinct CDR3 protein forms one entry, paired with its most common genes and DNA. The sample table records fewer than 2 million distinct CDR3 sequences; more than 35% of these occur just once. The top ten constitute about 23% of the sample. Sequencing was done on a sample of blood. The source is a human donor in good health.

The chain combines TRBV20-1 with TRBJ2-7, with 8 positions matching TRBD2. V lost 3 bases, J lost 2 bases, and 12 bases stayed unmatched. The CDR3 extends over 16 amino acids. CDR1 DFQATT and CDR2 SNEGSKA come from the germline V gene (reference sequence). The DNA of the CDR3 is TGCAGTGCTAGTCAAGCGGGGGCCCTATCTACCTACGAGCAGTACTTC. The encoded protein is CSASQAGALSTYEQYF.

The genes are TRBV7-9 and TRBJ1-1, with no clear D. Trimming shortened V by 9 bases and J by 0 bases, and 8 bases separated the two germline ends. The CDR3 consists of 12 residues. CDR1 and CDR2 (germline): SEHNR, FQNEAQ (reference sequence). CDR3 sequence reads: CAREIMNTEAFF. Here the CDR3 DNA reads TGTGCCAGAGAGATTATGAACACTGAAGCTTTCTTT.

The chain combines TRBV7-2 with TRBJ1-2; D might be TRBD1 (5 bases). The V end lost 1 base, the J end lost 0 bases, and 12 bases lay between the germline ends. Germline V gives CDR1 SGHTA, CDR2 FQGNSA. This CDR3 contains 16 residues. CDR3 region: CASSLGAGTPNYGYTF. The DNA for the CDR3 is TGTGCCAGCAGCTTAGGGGCGGGGACGCCTAACTATGGCTACACCTTC.

The chain carries TRBV29-1 and TRBJ2-4, with TRBD1 as a possible D gene (6 bases). The J call may be wrong; the DNA end is better matched by TRBJ2-7. Germline CDR1 and CDR2: SQVTM and ANQGSEA. The CDR3 runs to 13 residues. The chain's CDR3 is CSVMGTDRYEQYF. The CDR3, as DNA: TGCAGCGTTATGGGGACGGACAGATACGAGCAGTACTTC.

A few counts support this clonotype. V and J are TRBV9 and TRBJ2-3, with D possibly matching TRBD2 (6 bases). V was pared by 4 bases and J by 1 base, with 16 bases between. From germline, CDR1 is SGDLS and CDR2 YYNGEE. CDR3 length: 16 residues. The CDR3 here is CASSFTRGGGTDTQYF. The CDR3, as DNA: TGTGCCAGCAGCTTCACGAGGGGAGGTGGCACAGATACGCAGTATTTT.

In this sample, this clonotype turned up a few times. This chain uses TRBV7-3 with TRBJ1-5, with a weak D call TRBD1 (6 bases). CDR1 is SGHTA and CDR2 is FQGTGA in the germline V gene. V shed 3 bases and J shed 1 base, with 10 bases lying between them. This CDR3 has 15 amino acids. This chain's CDR3 is CASSFHRESNQPQHF. The CDR3 DNA follows: TGTGCCAGCAGCTTCCACAGGGAAAGCAATCAGCCCCAGCATTTT.

V gene TRBV3-1 combines with J gene TRBJ2-7; 7 bases match TRBD1. The CDR3 extends over 16 amino acids. Per the germline V gene, CDR1 is LGHDT and CDR2 is YNNKEL (reference sequence). J lost 3 bases, V lost 1 base, and 9 bases had no gene match. The CDR3 loop reads CASSQGGQPLYYEQYF. The CDR3, as DNA: TGTGCCAGCAGCCAAGGGGGACAGCCCCTTTACTACGAGCAGTACTTC.

A few counts support this clonotype. This chain connects TRBV6-1 to TRBJ1-5; TRBD1 matches 7 bases. V lost 3 bases, J lost 7 bases, and 18 bases stayed unmatched. The CDR3 is 18 residues long. CDR1 is MNHNS and CDR2 is SASEGT in the germline V gene. The CDR3 nucleotides read TGTGCCAGCAGTGAGAACAGATTTGCCACAGGGGTGGGGCAGCCCCAGCATTTT. Translation: CASSENRFATGVGQPQHF.

As DNA, the CDR3 is TGTGCCAGCAGATGGGGCAGTGCCTACGAGCAGTACTTC. Amino acid sequence: CASRWGSAYEQYF. The chain joins TRBV3-1 to TRBJ2-7; tentatively, D is TRBD1 (5 bases). CDR3 length equals 13 residues. The germline V gene has CDR1 LGHDT and CDR2 YNNKEL (reference sequence). V dropped 6 bases and J dropped 2 bases, with 11 bases sitting between them.

This clonotype has more than one count but fewer than ten. The CDR3 DNA follows: TGTGCCAGCATCTTCCGCGGGGGAGGTGAGCAGTTCTTC. Translating it yields CASIFRGGGEQFF. The V and J genes are TRBV2 and TRBJ2-1; TRBD2 matches 7 bases. V shed 7 bases, J shed 9 bases, and the junction held 9 bases outside the gene matches. The CDR3 extends over 13 amino acids. Germline V gene data show CDR1 as SNHLY and CDR2 as FYNNEI.

The J gene is TRBJ1-1, the V gene TRBV18; no reliable D call. The V end was cut by 2 bases, the J end by 3 bases, with 13 bases between. CDR3 size: 15 residues. Germline V gene sequence: CDR1 KGHSH, CDR2 LQKENI. CDR3 amino acids: CASSPLELRDTEAFF. CDR3 sequence (DNA): TGTGCCAGCTCACCATTAGAGTTGAGGGACACTGAAGCTTTCTTT.

The rearrangement uses TRBV5-1 and TRBJ2-6, with D uncertain. The germline V gene has CDR1 SGHRS and CDR2 YFSETQ. The CDR3 has 19 amino acids. V lost 3 bases to trimming and J lost 0 bases, with 19 bases between them. The DNA of the CDR3 is TGCGCCAGCAGCTCGAACTTATTCACCAATTCCTCTGGGGCCAACGTCCTGACTTTC. Its protein is CASSSNLFTNSSGANVLTF.

The table lists this clonotype with a count of one. At one end the junction does not follow the germline gene, possibly because of a read error. The chain uses TRBV7-9 and TRBJ2-1; D ambiguous. Germline V gene data show CDR1 as SEHNR and CDR2 as FQNEAQ (reference sequence). The CDR3 runs to 14 residues. CDR3 sequence reads: CASSPLGPFNGQFF. In DNA form, the CDR3 reads TGTGCCAGCAGCCCACTTGGTCCATTCAATGGGCAGTTCTTC.

This clonotype has a count of ten or more. This rearrangement joins TRBV14 to TRBJ2-3; TRBD2 agrees at 12 bases. Trimming removed 4 bases from V and 7 bases from J; junction bases left unmatched: 9. This CDR3 has 16 residues. The V gene's germline CDR1 is SGHDN and CDR2 FVKESK. The CDR3 here is CASSLRLAGAANTQYF. CDR3 coding DNA: TGTGCCAGCAGCCTAAGACTAGCGGGGGCAGCGAATACGCAGTATTTT.

Worth noting for this clonotype: One junction end does not reproduce the germline sequence, and a read error may be involved. The chain recombines TRBV5-6 with TRBJ2-5, with D hard to call. The germline V gene has CDR1 SGHDT and CDR2 YYEEEE. The CDR3 is made up of 11 amino acids. The CDR3 loop is CASILGETQYF. The CDR3 DNA sequence: TGTGCCAGCATCTTGGGGGAGACCCAGTACTTC.

The chain has TRBV11-2 and TRBJ2-7; a weak D match, TRBD1 (6 bases). In germline, CDR1 is SGHAT, CDR2 FQNNGV. This CDR3 contains 14 residues. The V gene lost 5 bases and the J gene lost 9 bases, with 20 bases spanning the gap. The CDR3: CASSPQDSKFGQYF. In DNA, the CDR3 is TGTGCCAGCAGCCCCCAGGACAGTAAGTTCGGGCAGTACTTC.

V and J are TRBV28 and TRBJ1-5; no clear D gene. The germline V gene encodes CDR1 MDHEN and CDR2 SYDVKM. V lost 3 bases to trimming and J lost 5 bases, with 11 bases between them. The CDR3 spans 14 residues. This CDR3 reads CASSFGSDDQPQHF. DNA for the CDR3: TGTGCCAGCAGTTTCGGGTCAGACGATCAGCCCCAGCATTTT.

This clonotype was seen a single time. The rearrangement joins TRBV4-2 to TRBJ2-5, with a weak D call TRBD1 (5 bases). Looked up from germline, CDR1 is LGHNA and CDR2 is YNFKEQ. The CDR3 consists of 16 residues. The ends were cut back, 4 bases at V and 4 bases at J, with 19 bases in the middle. CDR3 sequence (DNA): TGTGCCAGCAGCCCTTTAGGGGTTGACTTGGGAGAGACCCAGTACTTC. Its translation: CASSPLGVDLGETQYF.

The genes are TRBV6-5 and TRBJ1-4, with unresolved D. With 0 bases removed from V and 1 base from J, the gap between germline ends came to 9 bases. The CDR3 is made up of 16 amino acids. CDR1 and CDR2 from the germline V gene are MNHEY and SVGAGI. CDR3 in amino acids: CASSYSMGQTNEKLFF. CDR3 DNA: TGTGCCAGCAGTTACTCGATGGGTCAAACTAATGAAAAACTGTTTTTT.

Many counts were recorded for this clonotype. The chain joins TRBV12-3 or TRBV12-4 to TRBJ2-3, with 13 bases fitting TRBD2. The CDR3 totals 18 residues. Germline trimming cut 7 bases from V and 1 base from J; bases unmatched to any gene: 11. The CDR3 reads CASKNRLAGGLGTDTQYF. The CDR3 coding sequence is TGTGCCAGCAAAAACAGACTAGCGGGGGGTTTGGGCACAGATACGCAGTATTTT.

The gene calls are TRBV6-6 and TRBJ2-5, with D perhaps TRBD1 or TRBD2 (6 bases each). The closer fit of TRBJ2-7 to the DNA end suggests the J call may be wrong. The CDR3 runs 15 residues. In germline, CDR1 is MNHNY, CDR2 SVGAGI (reference sequence). The CDR3 DNA follows: TGTGCCAGCAGTTACGACAGGCCACGGGGGTACGAGCAGTACTTC. It codes for CASSYDRPRGYEQYF.

There are a few counts of this clonotype. The V call is TRBV7-3, the J call TRBJ1-1; 9 bases are shared with TRBD1. The trim removed 6 bases at V and 5 bases at J, leaving 13 bases unmatched. Germline lookup yields CDR1 SGHTA and CDR2 FQGTGA. This CDR3 is built from 16 residues. CDR3: CASSSTGQGRQTEAFF. The DNA of the CDR3 is TGTGCCAGCAGTTCCACTGGACAGGGGAGGCAAACTGAAGCTTTCTTT.

This rearrangement joins TRBV20-1 to TRBJ2-7; 7 bases are a match to TRBD2. Per the germline V gene, CDR1 is DFQATT and CDR2 is SNEGSKA (reference sequence). With V trimmed by 3 bases and J by 4 bases, 12 bases remained unmatched. The CDR3 is 15 amino acids. The CDR3 sequence: CSASERTSAVYEQYF. The CDR3 coding sequence is TGCAGTGCTAGCGAGCGGACTAGTGCGGTTTACGAGCAGTACTTC.

As to this clonotype: The junction and the germline gene differ at one end; a read error may be behind it. This chain connects TRBV4-1 to TRBJ1-4; D is uncertain. The CDR3 length is 17 residues. Germline V lookup: CDR1 MGHRA, CDR2 YSYEKL. CDR3 nucleotide sequence: TGCGCCAGCAGCCAAGGTTCTGGGGAGCAGTTTAATGAAAAACGGTTTTTT. Its protein is CASSQGSGEQFNEKRFF.

The rearrangement links TRBV6-6 to TRBJ1-5; maybe TRBD1 (5 bases). Germline CDR1 and CDR2: MNHNY and SVGAGI (reference sequence). The CDR3 runs to 14 residues. V lost 4 bases to trimming and J lost 7 bases, with 14 bases between them. CDR3 residues: CASSCSQGGQPQHF. CDR3 DNA: TGTGCCAGCAGTTGCTCGCAGGGTGGGCAGCCCCAGCATTTT.

The CDR3 sequence: CASSHDAGQDYEQYF. CDR3 bases: TGCGCCAGCAGCCACGATGCGGGACAAGACTACGAGCAGTACTTC. This chain links TRBV4-3 with TRBJ2-7, with D tentatively TRBD1 or TRBD2 (6 bases each). This CDR3 has 15 residues. Germline CDR1 reads LGHNA; CDR2 reads YSLEER. Trimming pared 3 bases from V and 3 bases from J, leaving 15 bases between.

To note about this clonotype: One junction end disagrees with the germline gene, perhaps due to a read error. This CDR3 reads CASSPGQGQGRNEQLF. In DNA form, the CDR3 reads TGCGCCAGCAGCCCTGGCCAGGGACAGGGTCGGAATGAGCAGCTCTTC. J is TRBJ2-1 and V is TRBV6-5; 9 bases agree with TRBD1. The CDR3 loop spans 16 amino acids. The V gene's germline CDR1 is MNHEY and CDR2 SVGAGI.

V gene TRBV28 combines with J gene TRBJ2-5; no firm D call. Germline CDR1 is MDHEN and CDR2 is SYDVKM. Trimming took off 5 bases at V and 6 bases at J, with 4 bases between the two ends. This CDR3 is 10 amino acids long. The DNA for the CDR3 is TGTGCCAGCAGTAAGAAGACCCAGTACTTC. Encoded protein: CASSKKTQYF.

The chain combines TRBV5-1 with TRBJ2-5; 7 bases match TRBD1. J lost 1 base, V lost 2 bases, and 8 bases had no gene match. This CDR3 comprises 16 residues. Germline CDR1 and CDR2: SGHRS and YFSETQ. The CDR3 loop reads CASSLTTGQSQETQYF. DNA of the CDR3: TGCGCCAGCAGCTTAACGACAGGGCAAAGCCAAGAGACCCAGTACTTC.

This chain connects TRBV30 to TRBJ1-2; 10 nucleotides align to TRBD1. Germline CDR1 GTSNPN, CDR2 SVGIG (reference sequence). The CDR3 length is 19 residues. The V gene end was trimmed by 3 bases and the J gene end by 1 base; junction bases not matched to a gene: 17. The CDR3 region has the DNA TGTGCCTGGAGGAACGAGCCCCAGACAGGGGGCGTCCTTAACTATGGCTACACCTTC. It specifies CAWRNEPQTGGVLNYGYTF. Looking up the rest from reference TRBV30 and TRBJ1-2 gives the full variable domain: SQTIHQWPATLVQPVGSPLSLECTVEGTSNPNLYWYRQAAGRGLQLLFYSVGIGQISSEVPQNLSASRPQDRQFILSSKKLLLSDSGFYLCAWRNEPQTGGVLNYGYTFGSGTRLTVV.

This clonotype showed up just a few times. V gene TRBV7-2 combines with J gene TRBJ1-1; D ambiguous. V was cut by 3 bases and J by 11 bases, with 16 bases left in between. CDR3 length: 13 amino acids. Germline-derived CDR1 and CDR2 are SGHTA and FQGNSA. CDR3 nucleotides: TGTGCCAGCAGCTTTCGGTCAACTCAAGAGGCTTTCTTT. This codes for CASSFRSTQEAFF.